This entry lists 4 T cell receptor beta chains sequenced from one sample in a study of blood T cells in healthy people across ages. A second roughly 6 to 11 cycle PCR used barcoded and J-beta primers. One entry per CDR3 protein results from TCRdb running MiXCR on the 5' RACE reads. The sample carries 1,300,000 or so distinct CDR3 sequences, around 59% recorded once. Sequencing input: blood. These receptors originate from a man between 18 and 29 years old in good health.

DNA of the CDR3: TGCGCCAGCAGCCAAGAAGGCGGGACATATAGCAATCAGTACTTC. Encoded protein: CASSQEGGTYSNQYF. The V and J genes are TRBV4-1 and TRBJ2-4, with D perhaps given as TRBD1 or TRBD2 (6 bases each). V dropped 0 bases and J dropped 12 bases, with 18 bases sitting between them. Germline V lookup: CDR1 MGHRA, CDR2 YSYEKL. This CDR3 comprises 15 residues.

This chain uses TRBV29-1 with TRBJ1-1; 7 bases agree with TRBD1. V shed 5 bases and J 0 bases; nucleotides not matched to a gene: 6. The CDR3 loop spans 14 amino acids. CDR1 SQVTM and CDR2 ANQGSEA come from the germline V gene. CDR3 residues: CSVWTGNMNTEAFF. CDR3 coding DNA: TGCAGCGTTTGGACAGGCAACATGAACACTGAAGCTTTCTTT.

The rearrangement links TRBV7-9 to TRBJ1-1; no clear D gene. Germline CDR1 SEHNR, CDR2 FQNEAQ (reference sequence). Trimming cost V 8 bases and J 6 bases, with 7 bases left between them. This CDR3 contains 10 residues. The CDR3 bases are TGTGCCAGCGGGGTGGCTGAAGCTTTCTTT. Protein sequence: CASGVAEAFF.

This clonotype has a handful of counts. J is TRBJ2-7 and V is TRBV4-2; 9 nucleotides line up with TRBD2. This CDR3 spans 15 amino acids. Germline CDR1 and CDR2: LGHNA and YNFKEQ. Unmatched junction bases numbered 3, after V lost 0 bases and J lost 3 bases. In nucleotides, the CDR3 is TGTGCCAGCAGCCAAGAGGCGGGGGGGCTCTACGAGCAGTACTTC. Its protein is CASSQEAGGLYEQYF.